Reported below is one T cell receptor (beta chain). The data belong to a study of blood T cell repertoires in COVID-19. Study-wide background: Samples of COVID-19 (acute and convalescent) were obtained from the United States, Italy and Spain. PBMCs, B-cell-depleted T cells, or T cells provided the cDNA or gDNA that made up the material.

In the authors' workflow: Estimation of nucleated cell counts relied on the amplification of reference gene primers. Assay used: immunoSEQ multiplex PCR; TCRdb lists only in-frame clones, some missing. V and J calls plus clone size are reproduced from that table; the DNA served to infer D and trimming. The sample has about 260,000 clones; 91% are singletons. Germline assignment: CDR1 SEHNR and CDR2 FQNEAQ (reference sequence). The CDR3 length is 14 residues. Trimming pared 5 bases from V and 6 bases from J, leaving 16 bases between. Seattle's cohort entered during active infection and was followed longitudinally.

The chain links TRBV7-9 to TRBJ1-1; tentatively, D is TRBD1 (6 bases). Material: peripheral blood. This TCR came from a person aged 18 to 35 with COVID-19, enrolled during active disease. The CDR3 region has the DNA TGTGCCAGCAGCCAGGGGACGGGTAAGGCTGAAGCTTTCTTT. The encoded protein is CASSQGTGKAEAFF.